The T cell receptor beta chain described here comes from a study of blood T cell repertoires in COVID-19. Study information: COVID-19 samples, acute and convalescent, were from the United States, Italy and Spain. Sample material is recorded as cDNA or gDNA derived from T cells, B-cell-depleted T cells, or PBMCs.

Original analysis: Amplifying reference gene primers gave estimates of nucleated cell counts. Method: immunoSEQ multiplex PCR; TCRdb's copy keeps in-frame clones and lacks some. D and trimming were read from the DNA, whereas the V and J calls and clone size are those reported in that table. The sample lists around 110,000 clones; 82% were seen once. V shed 3 bases and J 3 bases; nucleotides not matched to a gene: 7. CDR3 length equals 16 residues. The germline CDR1 and CDR2 sequences are SGHDN and FVKESK. Sequences were obtained from peripheral blood. The gene calls are TRBV14 and TRBJ2-3; 9 bases are shared with TRBD1. The clonotype was recovered from a woman in her 70s with acute or convalescent COVID-19. The CDR3: CASSHPTGGGTDTQYF. The DNA for the CDR3 is TGTGCCAGCAGCCACCCTACAGGGGGCGGAACAGATACGCAGTATTTT.